The present entry profiles one T cell receptor (beta chain) with its context. What it binds is unknown. The data were produced by immunoSEQ multiplex PCR, yet TCRdb's version contains in-frame clones alone and is incomplete. This table has about 100,000 clones, roughly 90% appearing once. The entry originates in a study of T cell responses to AZD1222 COVID-19 vaccine. Study summary: Investigators merged groups given second doses at roughly 4 or roughly 12 weeks. Findings of the study overall: The repertoires were collected only after the peak T cell response. Spike-specific TCR depth and breadth grew after two AZD1222 doses.

This CDR3 contains 17 residues. Trimming removed 6 bases from V and 5 bases from J; junction bases left unmatched: 15. CDR1 is MDHEN and CDR2 is SYDVKM in the germline V gene. The TCR comes from an adult in good health. The sample consisted of peripheral blood, taken on day 0 of AZD1222 vaccination. This chain uses TRBV28 with TRBJ2-3; TRBD2 matches at 9 bases. Here the CDR3 reads CASSSRFGGGVGDTQYF. CDR3 nucleotide sequence: TGTGCCAGCAGCTCCCGATTCGGCGGGGGGGTCGGAGATACGCAGTATTTT.